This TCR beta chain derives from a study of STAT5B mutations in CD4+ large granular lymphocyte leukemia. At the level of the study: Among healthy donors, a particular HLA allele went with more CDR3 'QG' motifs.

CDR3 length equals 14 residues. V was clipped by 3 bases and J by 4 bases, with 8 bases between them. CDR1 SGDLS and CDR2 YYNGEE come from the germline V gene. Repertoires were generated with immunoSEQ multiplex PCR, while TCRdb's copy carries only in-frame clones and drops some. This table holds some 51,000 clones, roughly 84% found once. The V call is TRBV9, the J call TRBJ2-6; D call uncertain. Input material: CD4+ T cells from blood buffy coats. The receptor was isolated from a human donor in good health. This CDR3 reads CASSGSVGANVLTF. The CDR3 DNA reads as TGTGCCAGCAGCGGGAGTGTCGGGGCCAACGTCCTGACTTTC.